The 18 T cell receptor beta chains reported below all come from one sample, sequenced in a study of Graves' ophthalmopathy and Graves' hyperthyroidism. For repertoire sequencing, the TCR beta CDR3 regions were amplified from RNA transcripts. The authors performed first-round RT-PCR with HTBI primers and then a second-round multiplex PCR. TCRdb analysed the multiplex PCR reads with MiXCR anew, one entry per CDR3 protein. The sample has 500,000 to 800,000 distinct CDR3 sequences, over 40% seen once. The sequenced sample was peripheral blood. The receptor source for this set is an adult man with Graves' ophthalmopathy.

This clonotype was detected ten times or more. The chain uses TRBV20-1 and TRBJ1-2; the match to TRBD1 covers 9 bases. CDR1 is DFQATT, CDR2 SNEGSKA, per germline (reference sequence). The CDR3 runs 14 residues. The trim removed 1 base at V and 6 bases at J, leaving 6 bases unmatched. CDR3 in DNA: TGCAGTGCTAGAGCGGGACAGGGCAAGGATGGCTACACCTTC. As protein: CSARAGQGKDGYTF.

J is TRBJ1-4 and V is TRBV7-9; D ambiguous. The CDR3 loop spans 14 amino acids. V lost 4 bases to trimming and J lost 4 bases, with 10 bases between them. Germline loops: CDR1 SEHNR, CDR2 FQNEAQ (reference sequence). CDR3 amino acids: CASSSGTFNEKLFF. The CDR3 DNA reads TGTGCCAGCAGCTCTGGCACCTTTAATGAAAAACTGTTTTTT.

The rearrangement joins TRBV5-1 to TRBJ2-5; 8 nucleotides agree with TRBD1. The J segment lost 0 bases and the V segment lost 4 bases, leaving 5 bases of the junction unmatched. The CDR3 has 15 amino acids. CDR1 and CDR2 (germline): SGHRS, YFSETQ. The CDR3 reads CASSPTGGYQETQYF. CDR3 DNA sequence: TGCGCCAGCAGCCCTACAGGGGGGTACCAAGAGACCCAGTACTTC. Full variable domain (rest looked up from reference TRBV5-1 and TRBJ2-5): KAGVTQTPRYLIKTRGQQVTLSCSPISGHRSVSWYQQTPGQGLQFLFEYFSETQRNKGNFPGRFSGRQFSNSRSEMNVSTLELGDSALYLCASSPTGGYQETQYFGPGTRLLVL.

The chain combines TRBV7-2 with TRBJ1-2; 9 bases are shared with TRBD1. CDR3 length: 16 amino acids. The junction had 10 bases not matched to a gene; V was cut back by 5 bases and J by 3 bases. In germline, CDR1 is SGHTA, CDR2 FQGNSA. CDR3 amino acids: CASSQGQGMGDYGYTF. The CDR3 DNA sequence: TGTGCCAGCAGCCAAGGACAGGGGATGGGGGACTATGGCTACACCTTC.

This chain joins TRBV25-1 and TRBJ2-7; either TRBD1 or TRBD2 may supply D (5 bases each). Germline V CDR1 and CDR2: MGHDK, SYGVNS. This CDR3 has 14 residues. This CDR3 reads CSSSEWGRSDEQYF. The DNA for the CDR3 is TGTAGCAGCAGTGAATGGGGCCGTAGCGACGAGCAGTACTTC.

This clonotype was counted between two and nine times. The chain recombines TRBV7-6 with TRBJ2-5; 11 positions agree with TRBD2. There are 18 residues in the CDR3. CDR1 SGHVS and CDR2 FNYEAQ come from the germline V gene. Losses at the gene ends were 8 bases for V and 1 base for J; bases not matched to a gene: 15. The CDR3 DNA sequence: TGTGCCAGCGGCAGGGAGGTCGTGACTAGCGGGGTCCAAGAGACCCAGTACTTC. Its protein is CASGREVVTSGVQETQYF.

DNA of the CDR3: TGCGCCAGCAGCACTTTGAGAGCGGGAGTGAACACCGGGGAGCAGCAGTACTTC. The encoded protein is CASSTLRAGVNTGEQQYF. The chain carries TRBV5-1 and TRBJ2-7, with 8 positions matching TRBD2. Germline lookup yields CDR1 SGHRS and CDR2 YFSETQ. The length of the CDR3 is 18 residues. With V trimmed by 4 bases and J by 8 bases, 23 bases remained unmatched.

Points on this clonotype: A much larger clone lies a single base off, so this may be a read error. This chain links TRBV5-1 with TRBJ1-2; TRBD1 aligns across 8 bases. This CDR3 has 15 residues. Looked up from germline, CDR1 is SGHRS and CDR2 is YFSETQ. Here the CDR3 reads CVSSLASGGGYGYTF. CDR3 nucleotides: TGCGTCAGCAGCTTGGCCTCAGGGGGCGGCTATGGCTACACCTTC. The full variable domain, with the rest looked up from reference TRBV5-1 and TRBJ1-2, is KAGVTQTPRYLIKTRGQQVTLSCSPISGHRSVSWYQQTPGQGLQFLFEYFSETQRNKGNFPGRFSGRQFSNSRSEMNVSTLELGDSALYLCVSSLASGGGYGYTFGSGTRLTVV.

This clonotype was seen many times. V gene TRBV29-1 combines with J gene TRBJ1-2; no reliable D call. Trimming removed 4 bases from V and 5 bases from J, with 8 bases in between. The CDR3 sequence is 11 residues long. CDR1 is SQVTM, CDR2 ANQGSEA, per germline. The CDR3 DNA sequence: TGCAGCGTTGTCAAAATATATGGCTACACCTTC. Its protein product is CSVVKIYGYTF.

This clonotype showed up many times. V is TRBV15 and J is TRBJ1-4; maybe TRBD1 (5 bases). This CDR3 has 16 residues. CDR1 is LNHNV and CDR2 is YYDKDF in the germline V gene (reference sequence). The V and J ends lost 1 base and 4 bases respectively, with 13 bases between them. The CDR3 sequence: CATSRGAGGDNEKLFF. Here the CDR3 DNA reads TGTGCCACCAGCAGAGGTGCGGGGGGAGATAATGAAAAACTGTTTTTT.

A note on this clonotype: Compared with germline, one end of the junction differs, possibly owing to a read error. The chain recombines TRBV7-8 with TRBJ1-1; D may be TRBD1 (6 bases). CDR1 is SGHVS, CDR2 FQNEAQ, per germline. This CDR3 spans 16 amino acids. The DNA for the CDR3 is TGCGCCAGCAGCCAAGGGGGTGTCATGATAAACACTGAAGCTTTCTTT. Encoded protein: CASSQGGVMINTEAFF.

This clonotype has only a few counts. This chain joins TRBV6-5 and TRBJ2-7; 13 nucleotides agree with TRBD2. J was trimmed by 7 bases and V by 6 bases; bases with no gene match: 12. This CDR3 region has 16 residues. In germline, CDR1 is MNHEY, CDR2 SVGAGI. The CDR3 DNA reads as TGTGCCAGCAGACTCACTAGCGGGGGGGCTTGGCTTGAGCAGTACTTC. Translating gives CASRLTSGGAWLEQYF.

This clonotype was detected a few times. The chain recombines TRBV5-1 with TRBJ2-7; the D gene is possibly TRBD2 (6 bases). The germline CDR1 and CDR2 sequences are SGHRS and YFSETQ. The length of the CDR3 is 13 residues. Trimming took 4 bases from V and 3 from J, leaving 11 bases between them. CDR3 in DNA: TGCGCCAGCAGCACCGGGACTTACTACGAGCAGTACTTC. It yields the protein CASSTGTYYEQYF.

V usage is TRBV20-1 and J usage is TRBJ1-1; 10 bases align to TRBD1. The germline gives CDR1 DFQATT, CDR2 SNEGSKA (reference sequence). CDR3 length equals 13 residues. The V segment lost 6 bases and the J segment 3 bases; nucleotides outside the gene matches: 4. The DNA for the CDR3 is TGCAGTGCCTCCGGGACAGGGGACACTGAAGCTTTCTTT. Its translation is CSASGTGDTEAFF.

Regarding this clonotype: As the CDR3 is not closed by the conserved phenylalanine or tryptophan, this likely results from a read error. The CDR3 region is CASSPLDRAQETQYV. CDR3 sequence (DNA): TGTGCCAGCAGTCCGTTGGACAGGGCCCAAGAGACCCAGTACGTC. The chain joins TRBV25-1 to TRBJ2-5, with TRBD1 identical over 8 bases. The CDR3 spans 15 residues. The germline V gene has CDR1 MGHDK and CDR2 SYGVNS. V lost 5 bases, J lost 1 base, and 6 bases stayed unmatched.

The rearrangement links TRBV10-3 to TRBJ1-1; 10 positions agree with TRBD1. Trimming removed 10 bases from V and 4 bases from J; junction bases left unmatched: 18. From germline, CDR1 is ENHRY and CDR2 SYGVKD. The CDR3 covers 17 residues. The CDR3 reads CASKMTGGFLGSTEAFF. The CDR3 bases are TGTGCCAGCAAGATGACAGGGGGCTTCTTAGGGAGCACTGAAGCTTTCTTT.

This clonotype was picked up many times. J is TRBJ1-6 and V is TRBV10-3; TRBD1 aligns across 9 bases. V lost 10 bases to trimming and J lost 7 bases; unmatched junction nucleotides: 14. This CDR3 spans 16 amino acids. Germline V gene sequence: CDR1 ENHRY, CDR2 SYGVKD. The CDR3 sequence is CASVPQGARMNSPLHF. CDR3 sequence (DNA): TGTGCCAGCGTACCACAGGGGGCGCGAATGAATTCACCCCTCCACTTT.

The V call is TRBV11-3, the J call TRBJ2-7, with 8 positions matching TRBD2. Unmatched junction bases numbered 9, after V lost 5 bases and J lost 3 bases. This CDR3 comprises 15 residues. CDR1 is SGHNT, CDR2 YENEEA, per germline. The CDR3 nucleotides read TGTGCCAGCAGCACCGCCGGCGGGAGGATCTACGAGCAGTACTTC. Its translation: CASSTAGGRIYEQYF.